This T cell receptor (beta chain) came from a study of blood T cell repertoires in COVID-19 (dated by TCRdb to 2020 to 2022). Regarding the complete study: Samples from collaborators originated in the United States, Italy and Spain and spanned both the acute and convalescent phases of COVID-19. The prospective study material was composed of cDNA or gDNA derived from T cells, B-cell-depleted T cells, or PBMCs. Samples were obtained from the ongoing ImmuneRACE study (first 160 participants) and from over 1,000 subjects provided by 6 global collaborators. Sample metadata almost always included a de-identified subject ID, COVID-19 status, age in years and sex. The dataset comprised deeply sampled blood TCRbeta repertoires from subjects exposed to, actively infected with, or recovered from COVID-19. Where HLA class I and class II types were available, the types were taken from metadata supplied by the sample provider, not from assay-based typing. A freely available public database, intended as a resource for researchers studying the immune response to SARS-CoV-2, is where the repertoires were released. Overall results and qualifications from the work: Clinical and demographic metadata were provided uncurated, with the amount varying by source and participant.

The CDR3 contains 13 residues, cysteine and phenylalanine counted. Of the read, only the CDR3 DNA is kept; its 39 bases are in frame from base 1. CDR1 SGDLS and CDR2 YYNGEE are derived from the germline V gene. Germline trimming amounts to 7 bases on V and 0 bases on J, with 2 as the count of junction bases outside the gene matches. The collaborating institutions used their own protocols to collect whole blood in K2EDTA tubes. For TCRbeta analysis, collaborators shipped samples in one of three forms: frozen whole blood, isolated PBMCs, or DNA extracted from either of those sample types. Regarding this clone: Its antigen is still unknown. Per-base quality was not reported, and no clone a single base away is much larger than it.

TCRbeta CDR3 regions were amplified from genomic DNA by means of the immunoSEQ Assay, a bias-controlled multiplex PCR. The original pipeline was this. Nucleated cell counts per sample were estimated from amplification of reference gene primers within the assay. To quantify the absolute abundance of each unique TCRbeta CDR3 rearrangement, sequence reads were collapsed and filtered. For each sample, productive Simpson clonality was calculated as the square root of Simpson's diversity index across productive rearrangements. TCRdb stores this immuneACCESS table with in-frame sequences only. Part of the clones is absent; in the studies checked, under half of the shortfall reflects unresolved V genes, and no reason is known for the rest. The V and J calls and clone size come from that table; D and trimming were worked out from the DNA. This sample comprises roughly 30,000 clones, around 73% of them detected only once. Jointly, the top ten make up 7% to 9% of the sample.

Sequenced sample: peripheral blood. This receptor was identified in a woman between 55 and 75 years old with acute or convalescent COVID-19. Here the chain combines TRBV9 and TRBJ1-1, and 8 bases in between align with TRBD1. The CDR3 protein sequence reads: CASGQGLNTEAFF. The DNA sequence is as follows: TGTGCCAGCGGACAGGGATTGAACACTGAAGCTTTCTTT.